This is a list of T cell receptor beta chains from one sample in a study of cytomegalovirus exposure and HLA in healthy donors. The method was immunoSEQ multiplex PCR; TCRdb's version includes in-frame clones alone and lacks a portion of them. The data contain about 110,000 clones, about 76% of them singletons. Sequencing input: PBMCs. Receptors originate from a woman aged 45-59 years in good health and CMV-seropositive. Both conserved end residues are part of each CDR3. Each record gives: clone size, D gene, V gene, J gene, CDR3 protein, CDR3 DNA. A D gene is named only where the DNA matches it firmly. For some rows the clone size is stated as once, few or many, or as a class when expanded; others skip it.

.	.	TRBV5-5	TRBJ2-2	CASSIQISENTGELFF	TGTGCCAGCAGCATACAGATTTCCGAGAACACCGGGGAGCTGTTTTTT
once	.	TRBV5-1	TRBJ2-7	CASSLIGRTYEQYF	TGCGCCAGCAGCTTGATCGGCAGGACTTACGAGCAGTACTTC
.	TRBD2	TRBV28	TRBJ2-3	CASRRLAGGLTDTQYF	TGTGCCAGCAGGAGACTAGCGGGGGGACTCACAGATACGCAGTATTTT
.	.	TRBV28	TRBJ1-1	CASSIQMNTEAFF	TGTGCCAGCAGTATACAAATGAACACTGAAGCTTTCTTT
.	TRBD1	TRBV7-8	TRBJ1-5	CASSLLYRGSNQPQHF	TGTGCCAGCAGCTTACTTTACAGGGGTAGCAATCAGCCCCAGCATTTT
.	TRBD1	TRBV28	TRBJ2-6	CASPRGQKLSVAFLSGANVLTF	TGTGCCAGCCCTCGGGGACAGAAACTATCTGTCGCTTTCCTCTCTGGGGCCAACGTCCTGACTTTC
.	TRBD1	TRBV7-6	TRBJ1-1	CASSPRTGDTEAFF	TGTGCCAGCAGCCCCCGGACAGGGGACACTGAAGCTTTCTTT
.	.	TRBV28	TRBJ1-3	CASRGGGKGNTIYF	TGTGCCAGCAGGGGAGGGGGGAAAGGAAACACCATATATTTT
.	.	TRBV27	TRBJ1-5	CSSSNSNQPQHF	TGCTCCTCGAGTAATAGCAATCAGCCCCAGCATTTT
.	TRBD1	TRBV2	TRBJ2-7	CASTRDRAYEQYF	TGTGCCAGCACCAGGGACAGAGCCTACGAGCAGTACTTC
.	.	TRBV7-9	TRBJ2-4	CASSWWDKNIQYF	TGTGCCAGCAGCTGGTGGGACAAGAACATTCAGTACTTC
.	TRBD1	TRBV6-5	TRBJ2-3	CASSYSGQGADTQYF	TGTGCCAGCAGTTACTCGGGACAGGGGGCAGATACGCAGTATTTT
many	.	TRBV28	TRBJ1-1	CATVGAGGKVGEAFF	TGTGCCACGGTAGGCGCCGGGGGGAAAGTGGGTGAAGCTTTCTTT
.	TRBD1	TRBV5-1	TRBJ1-1	CASSYRDRAEAFF	TGCGCCAGCAGCTACCGGGACAGGGCTGAAGCTTTCTTT
few	TRBD2	TRBV28	TRBJ2-1	CASRLRGGGGADEQFF	TGTGCCAGCAGGCTTCGCGGCGGCGGGGGGGCCGATGAGCAGTTCTTC
.	.	TRBV9	TRBJ1-4	CASSQGIDSRIEKLFF	TGTGCCAGCAGCCAAGGGATCGACAGTCGGATTGAAAAACTGTTTTTT
.	.	TRBV28	TRBJ1-5	CASSYREYSNQPQHF	TGTGCCAGCAGTTACAGGGAATATAGCAATCAGCCCCAGCATTTT
.	.	TRBV5-1	TRBJ1-1	CASSQGTAKNTEAFF	TGCGCCAGCAGCCAGGGAACAGCGAAGAACACTGAAGCTTTCTTT
.	.	TRBV7-3	TRBJ1-2	CASSLFGGFGGYTF	TGTGCCAGCAGCTTATTTGGAGGGTTTGGTGGCTACACCTTC
.	TRBD1	TRBV7-9	TRBJ1-2	CSSSLDWAGGTYGYTF	TGTTCCAGCAGCTTAGACTGGGCAGGGGGCACCTATGGCTACACCTTC
once	.	TRBV6-6	TRBJ1-4	CASTSRATNEKLFF	TGTGCCAGCACGTCACGAGCAACTAATGAAAAACTGTTTTTT
.	.	TRBV7-9	TRBJ1-3	CASGQGLRTLQKGNTIYF	TGTGCCAGCGGACAAGGGCTCCGGACACTACAAAAAGGAAACACCATATATTTT
.	.	TRBV7-9	TRBJ1-2	CASSARPGGYGYTF	TGTGCCAGCAGCGCCCGCCCCGGAGGCTATGGCTACACCTTC
.	TRBD2	TRBV6-6	TRBJ2-5	CASTPGLAPLQETQYF	TGTGCCAGCACCCCGGGACTAGCCCCCCTCCAAGAGACCCAGTACTTC
.	.	TRBV7-9	TRBJ1-2	CASSQIWEDGYTF	TGTGCCAGCAGCCAGATTTGGGAGGATGGCTACACCTTC
.	TRBD1	TRBV19	TRBJ1-1	CASSILRSRDRVNTEAFF	TGTGCCAGTAGTATACTACGATCCCGGGACAGAGTGAACACTGAAGCTTTCTTT
few	.	TRBV6-5	TRBJ1-1	CASSYSAGALAEAFF	TGTGCCAGCAGTTACTCGGCAGGGGCATTGGCTGAAGCTTTCTTT
.	.	TRBV2	TRBJ1-2	CASSTAGPLYGYTF	TGTGCCAGCAGTACCGCTGGGCCTCTATATGGCTACACCTTC
.	.	TRBV30	TRBJ1-2	CAWSATDGAAGYTF	TGTGCCTGGAGCGCCACTGATGGGGCGGCCGGCTACACCTTC
.	.	TRBV30	TRBJ1-4	CAWSVRGMATNEKLFF	TGTGCCTGGAGTGTTCGGGGGATGGCGACTAATGAAAAACTGTTTTTT
.	.	TRBV7-6	TRBJ1-2	CASSLQGVEGYTF	TGTGCCAGCAGCTTGCAGGGCGTTGAAGGCTACACCTTC
.	TRBD2	TRBV19	TRBJ2-2	CAGGGGPANTGELFF	TGTGCCGGGGGCGGGGGGCCAGCGAACACCGGGGAGCTGTTTTTT
once	.	TRBV27	TRBJ2-1	CASSRTGAPGGDEQFF	TGTGCCAGCAGTAGAACAGGGGCGCCGGGCGGGGACGAGCAGTTCTTC
.	TRBD1	TRBV5-6	TRBJ1-2	CASSSTGSLLDYGYTF	TGTGCCAGCAGCTCGACAGGGAGCTTGTTAGACTATGGCTACACCTTC
.	.	TRBV15	TRBJ2-1	CATGTYDNEQFF	TGTGCCACCGGGACATATGACAATGAGCAGTTCTTC
.	.	TRBV7-9	TRBJ1-1	CASSPGPLNTEAFF	TGTGCCAGCAGCCCTGGCCCTCTGAACACTGAAGCTTTCTTT
.	.	TRBV5-1	TRBJ1-1	CASSVDREIAFF	TGCGCCAGCAGCGTGGACAGAGAGATAGCTTTCTTT
.	.	TRBV2	TRBJ1-5	CASSEGVQPQHF	TGTGCCAGCAGTGAGGGAGTCCAGCCCCAGCATTTT
.	TRBD2	TRBV7-8	TRBJ2-3	CASSPRGLAGGRWTDTQYF	TGTGCCAGCAGCCCAAGGGGACTAGCGGGGGGCAGGTGGACAGATACGCAGTATTTT
once	.	TRBV14	TRBJ2-7	CASSQDRGWAGDYEQYF	TGTGCCAGCAGCCAAGACCGCGGCTGGGCGGGCGACTACGAGCAGTACTTC
.	TRBD2	TRBV11-2	TRBJ2-7	CASSRSPPRGGSSSYEQYF	TGTGCCAGCAGCCGAAGCCCCCCGCGGGGGGGCTCGAGCTCCTACGAGCAGTACTTC
.	.	TRBV6-5	TRBJ1-2	CASSYERRYGYTF	TGTGCCAGCAGTTACGAACGTCGGTATGGCTACACCTTC
.	.	TRBV6-1	TRBJ1-2	CASSLLLGDDYGYTF	TGTGCCAGCAGTCTTTTGCTAGGGGATGACTATGGCTACACCTTC
.	TRBD2	TRBV18	TRBJ2-1	CASSPLAGGYNEQFF	TGTGCCAGCTCACCATTAGCGGGGGGATACAATGAGCAGTTCTTC
.	.	TRBV29-1	TRBJ2-3	CSSETTSTDTQYF	TGCAGCTCTGAAACTACCTCCACAGATACGCAGTATTTT
.	.	TRBV6-4	TRBJ2-3	CASSDSSRSTDTQYF	TGTGCCAGCAGTGACTCGAGTCGTAGCACAGATACGCAGTATTTT
.	.	TRBV6-4	TRBJ1-6	CASNDGGAQSPLHF	TGTGCCAGCAATGACGGGGGGGCTCAATCACCCCTCCACTTT
once	.	TRBV29-1	TRBJ2-7	CSVALTVYEQYF	TGCAGCGTTGCCCTGACAGTCTACGAGCAGTACTTC
.	TRBD2	TRBV5-4	TRBJ2-5	CASSKTSGGTQETQYF	TGTGCCAGCAGCAAAACTAGCGGGGGGACCCAAGAGACCCAGTACTTC
.	.	TRBV7-9	TRBJ1-1	CASSRDAFF	TGTGCCAGCAGCCGAGATGCTTTCTTT
once	.	TRBV7-2	TRBJ1-1	CASSLVGGNTEAFF	TGTGCCAGCAGCTTAGTCGGCGGAAACACTGAAGCTTTCTTT
.	TRBD2	TRBV10-3	TRBJ2-3	CAIPMTSGYTDTQYF	TGTGCCATCCCGATGACTAGCGGGTATACAGATACGCAGTATTTT
.	.	TRBV28	TRBJ1-1	CASSFFVGGTEAFF	TGTGCCAGCAGTTTCTTCGTAGGGGGCACTGAAGCTTTCTTT
.	.	TRBV9	TRBJ2-2	CASSVGGVPTGELFF	TGTGCCAGCAGCGTAGGCGGGGTTCCCACCGGGGAGCTGTTTTTT
.	TRBD1	TRBV5-1	TRBJ1-2	CASRDGTANYGYTF	TGCGCCAGCAGGGACGGGACAGCTAACTATGGCTACACCTTC
.	TRBD1	TRBV5-6	TRBJ2-7	CASRLNPGTGYYEQYF	TGTGCCAGCAGGCTAAATCCCGGGACAGGGTACTACGAGCAGTACTTC
.	TRBD1	TRBV4-3	TRBJ1-2	CASSQDIYTGVGDGYTF	TGCGCCAGCAGCCAAGATATATACACAGGGGTGGGGGATGGCTACACCTTC